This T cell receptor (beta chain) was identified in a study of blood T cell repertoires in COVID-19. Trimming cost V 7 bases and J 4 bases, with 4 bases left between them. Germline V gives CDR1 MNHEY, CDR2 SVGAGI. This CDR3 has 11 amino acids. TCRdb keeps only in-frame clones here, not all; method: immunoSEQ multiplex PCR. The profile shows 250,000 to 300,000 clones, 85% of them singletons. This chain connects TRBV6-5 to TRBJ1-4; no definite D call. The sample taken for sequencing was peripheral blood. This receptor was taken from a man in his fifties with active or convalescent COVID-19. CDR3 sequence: CASIGNEKLFF. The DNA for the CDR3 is TGTGCCAGCATCGGTAATGAAAAACTGTTTTTT.